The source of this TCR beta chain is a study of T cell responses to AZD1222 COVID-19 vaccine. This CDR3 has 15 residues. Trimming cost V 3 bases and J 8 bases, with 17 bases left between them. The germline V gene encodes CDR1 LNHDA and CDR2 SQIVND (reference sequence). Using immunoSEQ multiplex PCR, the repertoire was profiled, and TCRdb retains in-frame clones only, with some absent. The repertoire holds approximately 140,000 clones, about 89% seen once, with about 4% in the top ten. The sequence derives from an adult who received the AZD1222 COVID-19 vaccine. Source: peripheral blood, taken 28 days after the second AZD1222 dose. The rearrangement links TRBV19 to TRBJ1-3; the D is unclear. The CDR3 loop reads CASSMSSGVRDTIYF. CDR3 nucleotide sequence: TGTGCCAGTAGTATGAGTAGCGGGGTGCGCGACACCATATATTTT.